The clone carrying this TCR beta chain was seen at least ten times. The data stem from a study of CD8 T cells in ankylosing spondylitis. TCRdb fed the 5' RACE reads into MiXCR, producing one record per CDR3 protein. Of 200,000 to 250,000 distinct CDR3 sequences listed, approximately 12% are singletons. CDR3 length: 16 residues. Unmatched junction bases numbered 9, after V lost 0 bases and J lost 5 bases. Germline V gene sequence: CDR1 DFQATT, CDR2 SNEGSKA (reference sequence). The sequenced sample consisted of blood, either unsorted or a sorted T cell fraction (not recorded which). The chain uses TRBV20-1 and TRBJ1-4; 7 bases are shared with TRBD1. The sequence came from a male donor with ankylosing spondylitis or in good health (not recorded which). CDR3 coding DNA: TGCAGTGCTAGAGATTTTAGGACAGGACCGAATGAAAAACTGTTTTTT. Its translation: CSARDFRTGPNEKLFF.